The 16 T cell receptor beta chains in this list originate from one sample, sequenced in a study of a mutant IDH1 vaccine in newly diagnosed glioma. These receptors' targets are unknown. Time point indicated: week 47, end of study. Topical imiquimod was applied with each vaccine dose, which held 300 ug of mutant IDH1 20-mer peptide. Here immunoSEQ multiplex PCR was the method, and the copy in TCRdb shows in-frame clones only, minus some. This sample has roughly 86,000 clones, with 81% found just once. The material was PBMCs, obtained from a glioma patient whose treatment included an IDH1 peptide vaccine. The receptors come from a man aged 35-49 years with glioma.

The chain is built from TRBV29-1 and TRBJ2-5, with 10 nucleotides matching TRBD2. CDR3 length: 15 residues. After removal of 7 bases from V and 6 bases from J, the junction contained 14 bases not matched to a gene. Germline-derived CDR1 and CDR2 are SQVTM and ANQGSEA. CDR3 loop: CSALGASGSIKTQYF. CDR3 sequence (DNA): TGCAGCGCCCTGGGGGCTAGCGGGAGTATCAAGACCCAGTACTTC.

By its share, this clone is medium-sized. This sequence joins TRBV2 and TRBJ1-4; a weak D match, TRBD1 (5 bases). This CDR3 has 14 amino acids. Germline CDR1 and CDR2: SNHLY and FYNNEI. V was shortened by 7 bases and J by 4 bases, with 13 bases between the two germline ends. CDR3: CASTPWGVNEKLFF. In DNA, the CDR3 is TGTGCCAGCACTCCATGGGGCGTTAATGAAAAACTGTTTTTT. The complete variable domain, with remaining parts taken from reference TRBV2 and TRBJ1-4, reads EPEVTQTPSHQVTQMGQEVILRCVPISNHLYFYWYRQILGQKVEFLVSFYNNEISEKSEIFDDQFSVERPDGSNFTLKIRSTKLEDSAMYFCASTPWGVNEKLFFGSGTQLSVL.

The J gene is TRBJ2-3, the V gene TRBV30; D unclear. This CDR3 has 12 residues. The V gene lost 5 bases and the J gene lost 0 bases, with 6 bases spanning the gap. CDR1 GTSNPN and CDR2 SVGIG come from the germline V gene (reference sequence). CDR3 protein: CAWRASTDTQYF. DNA for the CDR3: TGTGCCTGGCGGGCCAGCACAGATACGCAGTATTTT.

This chain uses TRBV15 with TRBJ1-1; D not certain. The CDR3 is made up of 14 amino acids. V was trimmed by 0 bases and J by 3 bases, leaving 8 bases between them. Germline V gene data show CDR1 as LNHNV and CDR2 as YYDKDF (reference sequence). Here the CDR3 reads CATSRDGLDTEAFF. CDR3 DNA sequence: TGTGCCACCAGCAGAGATGGCCTGGACACTGAAGCTTTCTTT. Drawing the rest from reference TRBV15 and TRBJ1-1, the complete variable domain is DAMVIQNPRYQVTQFGKPVTLSCSQTLNHNVMYWYQQKSSQAPKLLFHYYDKDFNNEADTPDNFQSRRPNTSFCFLDIRSPGLGDTAMYLCATSRDGLDTEAFFGQGTRLTVV.

This chain uses TRBV11-2 with TRBJ2-3; D is ambiguous. The CDR3 is 15 residues long. Germline loops: CDR1 SGHAT, CDR2 FQNNGV. Trimming shortened V by 2 bases and J by 1 base, and 10 bases separated the two germline ends. CDR3 in amino acids: CASSLQASGTDTQYF. In DNA form, the CDR3 reads TGTGCCAGCAGCTTACAGGCGTCGGGCACAGATACGCAGTATTTT.

The rearrangement links TRBV19 to TRBJ1-1; D is undetermined. Germline V gene lookup returns CDR1 LNHDA and CDR2 SQIVND (reference sequence). The CDR3 loop spans 13 amino acids. With 4 bases removed from V and 2 bases from J, the gap between germline ends came to 8 bases. CDR3 nucleotides: TGTGCCAGTAGTAACGATCCTAACACTGAAGCTTTCTTT. Translated: CASSNDPNTEAFF.

The chain recombines TRBV9 with TRBJ2-4; D may correspond to TRBD1 or TRBD2 (6 bases each). Germline V CDR1 and CDR2: SGDLS, YYNGEE. The CDR3 totals 14 residues. Deletions cut 4 bases from V and 8 bases from J, with 16 bases between. CDR3 amino acids: CASSSRPGEDIQYF. In DNA form, the CDR3 reads TGTGCCAGCAGCTCCCGACCAGGGGAGGACATTCAGTACTTC.

In its sample, this clone was seen once. This chain uses TRBV18 with TRBJ2-2; TRBD2 is a possible D gene (5 bases). This CDR3 is built from 15 residues. V was cut by 2 bases and J by 0 bases, with 7 bases left in between. Per the germline V gene, CDR1 is KGHSH and CDR2 is LQKENI. The CDR3 reads CASSPLDSNTGELFF. In DNA form, the CDR3 reads TGTGCCAGCTCACCATTGGACTCGAACACCGGGGAGCTGTTTTTT.

The chain carries TRBV5-5 and TRBJ2-3; 8 bases are a match to TRBD2. CDR3 length: 15 residues. Germline lookup yields CDR1 SGHKS and CDR2 YYEKEE (reference sequence). The junction had 3 bases not matched to a gene; V was cut back by 3 bases and J by 0 bases. In DNA form, the CDR3 reads TGTGCCAGCAGCTACTTAGCGGGAAGCACAGATACGCAGTATTTT. This encodes CASSYLAGSTDTQYF. Based on the CDR3 plus reference TRBV5-5 and TRBJ2-3, the full variable domain is DAGVTQSPTHLIKTRGQQVTLRCSPISGHKSVSWYQQVLGQGPQFIFQYYEKEERGRGNFPDRFSARQFPNYSSELNVNALLLGDSALYLCASSYLAGSTDTQYFGPGTRLTVL.

The rearrangement links TRBV29-1 to TRBJ2-7; D may be TRBD2 (6 bases). Germline CDR1 SQVTM, CDR2 ANQGSEA. The CDR3 contains 14 residues. V dropped 6 bases and J dropped 0 bases, with 15 bases sitting between them. The CDR3 sequence: CSVRGTASSYEQYF. CDR3 bases: TGCAGCGTACGCGGGACTGCAAGCTCCTACGAGCAGTACTTC.

The chain links TRBV19 to TRBJ2-1; 9 nucleotides agree with TRBD2. The CDR3 is 15 residues long. Germline assignment: CDR1 LNHDA and CDR2 SQIVND (reference sequence). Trimming cost V 4 bases and J 5 bases; bases outside gene matches: 6. CDR3 region: CASSKRLAENNEQFF. The CDR3, as DNA: TGTGCCAGTAGTAAGCGACTAGCGGAGAACAATGAGCAGTTCTTC.

This clone was seen just once. The genes are TRBV9 and TRBJ2-3; D not certain. This CDR3 spans 13 amino acids. CDR1 SGDLS and CDR2 YYNGEE come from the germline V gene. The V end lost 5 bases, the J end lost 2 bases, and 9 bases lay between the germline ends. The CDR3 is CASSFGPTDTQYF. CDR3 DNA sequence: TGTGCCAGCAGTTTCGGACCCACAGATACGCAGTATTTT.

The genes are TRBV5-4 and TRBJ1-2; D unresolved. The germline CDR1 and CDR2 sequences are SGHNT and YYREEE (reference sequence). V dropped 0 bases and J dropped 3 bases, with 9 bases sitting between them. CDR3 length equals 14 residues. The CDR3 protein is CASSLGATDYGYTF. CDR3 DNA sequence: TGTGCCAGCAGCTTGGGGGCTACGGACTATGGCTACACCTTC.

The J gene is TRBJ2-7, the V gene TRBV11-2, with a weak D call TRBD1 (7 bases). V dropped 4 bases and J dropped 6 bases, with 19 bases sitting between them. Germline CDR1 reads SGHAT; CDR2 reads FQNNGV. The CDR3 consists of 15 residues. CDR3 in amino acids: CASSYNRGPGVEQYF. For the CDR3, the DNA is TGTGCCAGCAGCTACAACAGGGGTCCGGGGGTCGAGCAGTACTTC.

CDR3 nucleotide sequence: TGCAGCGTTCGACTAGCGGAGACCCAGTACTTC. Its translation: CSVRLAETQYF. The V gene is TRBV29-1, the J gene TRBJ2-5, with 8 bases matching TRBD2. Germline-derived CDR1 and CDR2 are SQVTM and ANQGSEA. V lost 5 bases and J lost 5; bases outside the gene matches: 1. This CDR3 comprises 11 residues. Full variable domain (rest looked up from reference TRBV29-1 and TRBJ2-5): SAVISQKPSRDICQRGTSLTIQCQVDSQVTMMFWYRQQPGQSLTLIATANQGSEATYESGFVIDKFPISRPNLTFSTLTVSNMSPEDSSIYLCSVRLAETQYFGPGTRLLVL.

J is TRBJ1-4 and V is TRBV18, with D possibly being TRBD1 (6 bases). V lost 3 bases, J lost 5 bases, and 16 bases lay in between. Germline V gives CDR1 KGHSH, CDR2 LQKENI. CDR3 size: 16 residues. The CDR3: CASSPNRQEVNEKLFF. The CDR3 DNA reads TGTGCCAGCTCACCTAATAGACAGGAGGTGAATGAAAAACTGTTTTTT. Full variable domain (remainder filled in from reference TRBV18 and TRBJ1-4): NAGVMQNPRHLVRRRGQEARLRCSPMKGHSHVYWYRQLPEEGLKFMVYLQKENIIDESGMPKERFSAEFPKEGPSILRIQQVVRGDSAAYFCASSPNRQEVNEKLFFGSGTQLSVL.